This is a list of T cell receptor beta chains from one sample in a study of regulatory T cells in long-lasting Graves disease. MiXCR, applied by TCRdb to the multiplex PCR reads, yields one record per CDR3 protein. The table records about 540,000 distinct CDR3 sequences, roughly 14% of them present only once. This sample also appeared in a second study, on T cells in Graves' hyperthyroidism and ophthalmopathy.

The sample consisted of peripheral blood mononuclear cells (PBMCs), taken at new diagnosis, from a patient treated with antithyroid drugs. These receptors all stem from a man aged 30 to 39 with Graves disease. Each CDR3 is given with its conserved first and last residue. A D gene is named only where the DNA matches it firmly. The size of a clone is reported for some rows only, either as once, few or many, or as a class for expanded clones.

J gene: TRBJ2-5
V gene: TRBV4-2
clone size: many
D gene: NA
CDR3 protein: CASSSTTRETQYF
CDR3 DNA: TGTGCCAGCAGCTCAACAACTAGGGAGACCCAGTACTTC

J gene: TRBJ2-1
V gene: TRBV12-3/TRBV12-4
clone size: many
D gene: NA
CDR3 protein: CASKSSDSSYNEQFF
CDR3 DNA: TGTGCCAGCAAATCAAGCGACAGCTCCTACAATGAGCAGTTCTTC

J gene: TRBJ2-7
V gene: TRBV12-3/TRBV12-4
clone size: many
D gene: TRBD2
CDR3 protein: CASSPGLASYEQYF
CDR3 DNA: TGTGCCAGCAGTCCCGGACTAGCATCCTACGAGCAGTACTTC

J gene: TRBJ2-1
V gene: TRBV27
clone size: many
D gene: TRBD2
CDR3 protein: CASERSGLAGYEQFF
CDR3 DNA: TGTGCCAGCGAAAGGTCCGGACTAGCGGGTTATGAGCAGTTCTTC

J gene: TRBJ2-3
V gene: TRBV6-1
clone size: NA
D gene: TRBD2
CDR3 protein: CASRESGSLADTQYF
CDR3 DNA: TGTGCCAGCAGGGAAAGCGGGAGTCTGGCAGATACGCAGTATTTT

J gene: TRBJ2-5
V gene: TRBV5-1
clone size: many
D gene: NA
CDR3 protein: CASSLTEETQYF
CDR3 DNA: TGCGCCAGCAGCTTGACGGAGGAGACCCAGTACTTC

J gene: TRBJ1-2
V gene: TRBV29-1
clone size: NA
D gene: NA
CDR3 protein: CSVHSRARGYGYTF
CDR3 DNA: TGCAGCGTCCATTCCCGCGCACGGGGCTATGGCTACACCTTC

J gene: TRBJ2-2
V gene: TRBV19
clone size: NA
D gene: NA
CDR3 protein: CASKVQANTGELFF
CDR3 DNA: TGTGCCAGTAAAGTTCAAGCGAACACCGGGGAGCTGTTTTTT

J gene: TRBJ1-2
V gene: TRBV7-2
clone size: many
D gene: NA
CDR3 protein: CASSFISSAAYGYTF
CDR3 DNA: TGTGCCAGCAGCTTTATCTCGTCCGCTGCCTATGGCTACACCTTC

J gene: TRBJ1-1
V gene: TRBV5-6
clone size: few
D gene: NA
CDR3 protein: CASSELRHTSNTEAFF
CDR3 DNA: TGTGCCAGCAGCGAGTTGAGACACACTTCCAACACTGAAGCTTTCTTT

J gene: TRBJ1-1
V gene: TRBV7-9
clone size: NA
D gene: NA
CDR3 protein: CASTSSMNTEAFF
CDR3 DNA: TGTGCCAGCACCTCTTCAATGAACACTGAAGCTTTCTTT

J gene: TRBJ1-2
V gene: TRBV20-1
clone size: many
D gene: NA
CDR3 protein: CSARDDVDHLRDGYTF
CDR3 DNA: TGCAGTGCTAGAGATGACGTGGATCACCTCCGCGATGGCTACACCTTC

J gene: TRBJ2-7
V gene: TRBV7-9
clone size: NA
D gene: NA
CDR3 protein: CASSPEAFAAYEQYF
CDR3 DNA: TGTGCCAGCAGCCCCGAGGCCTTTGCGGCCTACGAGCAGTACTTC

J gene: TRBJ2-7
V gene: TRBV20-1
clone size: NA
D gene: TRBD2
CDR3 protein: CSASSGSHPTYEQYF
CDR3 DNA: TGCAGTGCAAGTAGCGGGAGTCATCCCACCTACGAGCAGTACTTC

J gene: TRBJ2-4
V gene: TRBV14
clone size: many
D gene: TRBD1
CDR3 protein: CASSPGQKNIQYF
CDR3 DNA: TGTGCCAGCTCCCCGGGACAGAAAAACATTCAGTACTTC

J gene: TRBJ2-7
V gene: TRBV20-1
clone size: many
D gene: TRBD1
CDR3 protein: CSATASGQGYEQYF
CDR3 DNA: TGCAGTGCCACGGCGTCGGGACAGGGGTACGAGCAGTACTTC

J gene: TRBJ2-6
V gene: TRBV18
clone size: NA
D gene: TRBD2
CDR3 protein: CASSGLAGSSGANVLTF
CDR3 DNA: TGTGCCAGCTCAGGACTAGCGGGTTCCTCTGGGGCCAACGTCCTGACTTTC